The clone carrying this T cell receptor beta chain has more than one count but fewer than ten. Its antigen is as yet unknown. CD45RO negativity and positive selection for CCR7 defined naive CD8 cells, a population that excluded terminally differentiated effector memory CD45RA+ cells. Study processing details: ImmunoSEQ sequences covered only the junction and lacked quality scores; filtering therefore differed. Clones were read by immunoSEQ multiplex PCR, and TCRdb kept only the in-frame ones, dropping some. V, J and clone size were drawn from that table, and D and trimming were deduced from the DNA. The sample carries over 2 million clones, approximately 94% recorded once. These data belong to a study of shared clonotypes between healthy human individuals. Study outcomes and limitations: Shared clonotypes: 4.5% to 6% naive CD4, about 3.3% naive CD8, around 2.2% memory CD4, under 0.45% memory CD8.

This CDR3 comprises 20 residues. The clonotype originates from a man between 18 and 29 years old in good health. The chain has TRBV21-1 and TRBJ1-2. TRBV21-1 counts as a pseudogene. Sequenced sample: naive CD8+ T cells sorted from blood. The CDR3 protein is CASSKQCRQPNLNGGYGYTF. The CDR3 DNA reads TGTGCCAGCAGCAAACAGTGTCGGCAGCCGAACCTTAACGGGGGTTATGGCTACACCTTC.